These 2 T cell receptor beta chains came from one sample sequenced in a study of shared clonotypes between healthy human individuals. Assay used: immunoSEQ multiplex PCR; TCRdb lists only in-frame clones, some missing. The sample carries under 1,100,000 clones, about 74% recorded once. The sequenced sample was memory CD4+ T cells sorted from blood. Subset indicated: CD45RA-negative fraction. The receptors come from a man younger than 35 in good health.

This clone was observed a few times. The rearrangement uses TRBV21-1 and TRBJ1-4. TRBV21-1 is designated a pseudogene. This CDR3 has 14 residues. As DNA, the CDR3 is TGTGCCAGCAGCCCAAGACTATCTCGGGAAAAACTGTTTTTT. Residues: CASSPRLSREKLFF.

The chain joins TRBV5-1 to TRBJ2-1; 7 bases agree with TRBD1. Unmatched junction bases numbered 10, after V lost 1 base and J lost 6 bases. Germline CDR1 SGHRS, CDR2 YFSETQ. The CDR3 contains 16 residues. The CDR3 spells CASSLKTGEVFNEQFF. For the CDR3, the DNA is TGCGCCAGCAGCTTGAAAACAGGGGAAGTTTTCAATGAGCAGTTCTTC.